The 14 T cell receptor beta chains listed next were all sequenced from one sample in a study of blood T cell repertoires in COVID-19. Data came from immunoSEQ multiplex PCR; TCRdb stores just in-frame clones and leaves some out. This table has a few hundred thousand clones, under 90% appearing once. Material for sequencing was PBMCs or T cells enriched from blood (not recorded which). These receptors were taken from a woman between 50 and 59 years old who had been exposed to COVID-19.

The gene calls are TRBV19 and TRBJ1-6; D is perhaps TRBD1 (6 bases). The CDR3 extends over 13 amino acids. Deletions cut 4 bases from V and 7 bases from J, with 8 bases between. CDR1 and CDR2 from the germline V gene are LNHDA and SQIVND (reference sequence). The CDR3 is CASSTGTNSPLHF. In nucleotides, the CDR3 is TGTGCCAGTAGTACCGGGACAAATTCACCCCTCCACTTT. Filled out from reference TRBV19 and TRBJ1-6, the complete variable domain reads DGGITQSPKYLFRKEGQNVTLSCEQNLNHDAMYWYRQDPGQGLRLIYYSQIVNDFQKGDIAEGYSVSREKKESFPLTVTSAQKNPTAFYLCASSTGTNSPLHFGNGTRLTVT.

This chain joins TRBV4-1 and TRBJ2-5, with 7 nucleotides matching TRBD1. The germline CDR1 and CDR2 sequences are MGHRA and YSYEKL. Losses at the gene ends were 3 bases for V and 8 bases for J; bases not matched to a gene: 9. The CDR3 has 14 residues. CDR3 DNA: TGCGCCAGCAGCCAGGAGACAGGGCCAGACACCCAGTACTTC. Its translation: CASSQETGPDTQYF.

The chain couples TRBV11-2 to TRBJ1-6; weak D call: TRBD1 (5 bases). CDR1 is SGHAT and CDR2 is FQNNGV in the germline V gene. The CDR3 spans 15 residues. V lost 0 bases to trimming and J lost 7 bases, with 10 bases between them. This chain's CDR3 is CASSLEPGPNSPLHF. For the CDR3, the DNA is TGTGCCAGCAGCTTAGAACCAGGGCCCAATTCACCCCTCCACTTT.

The J gene is TRBJ2-7, the V gene TRBV29-1; D is uncertain. Between the trimmed V and J ends, which lost 7 bases and 2 bases, there was a span of 15 bases. Germline CDR1 is SQVTM and CDR2 is ANQGSEA. This CDR3 has 13 residues. The CDR3, as DNA: TGCAGCGCCGCACGTCCAGGCCCCTACGAGCAGTACTTC. Translation gives CSAARPGPYEQYF.

The V call is TRBV7-9, the J call TRBJ2-5; 7 bases align to TRBD1. Germline V lookup: CDR1 SEHNR, CDR2 FQNEAQ (reference sequence). CDR3 length: 15 amino acids. Germline trimming cut 3 bases from V and 0 bases from J; bases unmatched to any gene: 4. The CDR3 loop is CASSFGTAYQETQYF. CDR3 sequence (DNA): TGTGCCAGCAGCTTCGGGACAGCGTACCAAGAGACCCAGTACTTC.

A single count supports this clone. The rearrangement links TRBV5-4 to TRBJ1-2, with a tentative D call TRBD1 (5 bases). Trimming removed 4 bases from V and 1 base from J, with 14 bases in between. The CDR3 runs to 15 residues. Germline V CDR1 and CDR2: SGHNT, YYREEE (reference sequence). The CDR3 loop reads CASSPSTDNNYGYTF. Written as DNA, the CDR3 is TGTGCCAGCAGCCCTTCGACAGATAATAACTATGGCTACACCTTC.

This chain links TRBV13 with TRBJ1-5, with TRBD1 matching over 7 bases. Trimming removed 5 bases from V and 4 bases from J; junction bases left unmatched: 2. The germline gives CDR1 PRHDT, CDR2 FYEKMQ (reference sequence). The CDR3 is made up of 13 amino acids. The CDR3 nucleotides read TGTGCCAGCAGCACGGGACAGAATCAGCCCCAGCATTTT. It specifies CASSTGQNQPQHF.

The chain joins TRBV5-1 to TRBJ1-1; D might be TRBD1 (5 bases). V was pared by 6 bases and J by 2 bases, with 14 bases between. This CDR3 is 14 amino acids long. Germline values: CDR1 SGHRS, CDR2 YFSETQ. CDR3 region: CASTLGGDNTEAFF. CDR3 DNA sequence: TGCGCCAGCACCCTGGGGGGGGATAACACTGAAGCTTTCTTT.

The V call is TRBV12-3 or TRBV12-4, the J call TRBJ1-1; 8 bases fit TRBD1. The CDR3 length is 12 residues. J was trimmed by 11 bases and V by 3 bases; bases with no gene match: 5. CDR3 DNA sequence: TGTGCCAGCAGTTTTCAGGGGGCGCGGGCTTTCTTT. As protein: CASSFQGARAFF.

This clone appeared a single time. The chain is built from TRBV13 and TRBJ1-6, with D uncertain. Germline loops: CDR1 PRHDT, CDR2 FYEKMQ (reference sequence). The length of the CDR3 is 12 residues. Trimming removed 5 bases at V and 12 bases at J, with 11 bases between. CDR3 amino acids: CASSTSEGPLHF. DNA of the CDR3: TGTGCCAGCAGCACCAGCGAGGGACCCCTCCACTTT.

The gene calls are TRBV27 and TRBJ1-6; 8 nucleotides agree with TRBD1. V trimming: 5 bases; J trimming: 10 bases; junction bases outside the gene matches: 13. From germline, CDR1 is MNHEY and CDR2 SMNVEV (reference sequence). This CDR3 is built from 16 residues. The CDR3 DNA follows: TGTGCCAGCAGTATCAGGGGGCCGACACTGGGGTCACCCCTCCACTTT. Translation gives CASSIRGPTLGSPLHF.

The chain joins TRBV2 to TRBJ2-3; no reliable D call. The CDR3 runs to 13 residues. Deletions cut 7 bases from V and 0 bases from J, with 8 bases between. Germline CDR1 and CDR2: SNHLY and FYNNEI. The CDR3 is CASKLESTDTQYF. The CDR3 DNA sequence: TGTGCCAGCAAATTGGAGAGCACAGATACGCAGTATTTT.

This sequence joins TRBV7-9 and TRBJ2-3; D is uncertain. Germline CDR1 SEHNR, CDR2 FQNEAQ (reference sequence). CDR3 length: 13 amino acids. V was cut by 0 bases and J by 9 bases, with 10 bases left in between. CDR3 in amino acids: CASSLAGEATQYF. Written as DNA, the CDR3 is TGTGCCAGCAGCTTAGCGGGCGAAGCAACGCAGTATTTT.

This sequence joins TRBV9 and TRBJ2-7, with a possible D match to TRBD2 (5 bases). This CDR3 has 15 amino acids. The germline V and J ends were trimmed by 0 bases and 3 bases, with 13 bases remaining between them. Germline V gives CDR1 SGDLS, CDR2 YYNGEE. CDR3 coding DNA: TGTGCCAGCAGCGTAGCCGGCCGAGGGAACTACGAGCAGTACTTC. The encoded protein is CASSVAGRGNYEQYF.